This TCR beta chain emerged from a study of blood T cell repertoires in COVID-19 (dated by TCRdb to about 2020). For the wider study: Samples covering the acute and convalescent phases of COVID-19 were provided by collaborators in the United States, Italy and Spain. The prospective study material was composed of cDNA or gDNA derived from T cells, B-cell-depleted T cells, or PBMCs. A freely available public database, intended as a resource for researchers studying the immune response to SARS-CoV-2, is where the repertoires were released. Deeply sampled blood TCRbeta repertoires from subjects exposed to, actively infected with, or recovered from COVID-19 were included in the dataset. Samples were obtained from the ongoing ImmuneRACE study (first 160 participants) and from over 1,000 subjects provided by 6 global collaborators. Where available, HLA class I and class II types were taken from metadata supplied by the sample provider and were not determined by assay-based typing. Nearly every sample came with metadata listing a de-identified subject ID, COVID-19 status, age in years and sex.

Each collaborating institution followed its own protocols to collect whole blood in K2EDTA tubes. For TCRbeta analysis, collaborator samples were shipped as frozen whole blood, as isolated PBMCs, or as DNA extracted from either sample type. Summary of the overall study and its limitations: How much clinical and demographic metadata was included differed by source and by participant, and the metadata was provided uncurated.

TCRbeta CDR3 regions were amplified from genomic DNA by means of the immunoSEQ Assay, a bias-controlled multiplex PCR. As for the original processing: Within the assay, amplification of reference gene primers was used to estimate how many nucleated cells each sample contained. To quantify the absolute abundance of each unique TCRbeta CDR3 rearrangement, sequence reads were collapsed and filtered. Productive Simpson clonality was computed per sample as the square root of Simpson's diversity index over productive rearrangements. Drawn from immuneACCESS, this table holds only the in-frame rearrangements with V and J called that TCRdb kept. Clones are partly lost; checked studies trace under half to an unresolved V gene and leave the rest unexplained. Clone size and the V and J calls come from that table; the DNA yielded D and trimming. This sample lists some 88,000 clones; over 80% were detected once. The biggest ten clones account for 1.8% of the sample.

This clone showed up just once. The antigen it recognizes is unknown. One base away there is no much larger clone; base qualities are not given. The CDR3 runs 13 amino acids, cysteine and phenylalanine included. Only the CDR3 DNA is retained, 39 bases long and in frame from the first base. Here V drops 5 bases and J drops 5 bases, and the junction holds 2 bases not matched to any gene. Via the germline V gene, CDR1 is SGHVS and CDR2 FQNEAQ. Recombination joined TRBV7-8 with TRBJ1-1; 10 middle bases align to TRBD1. The clonotype comes from a human donor with active COVID-19. The donor label of this sample is uncertain. The source material was peripheral blood. The CDR3 sequence is CASSGDRGTEAFF. The nucleotides are TGTGCCAGCAGCGGGGACAGGGGAACTGAAGCTTTCTTT.